This T cell receptor beta chain was retrieved from a study of Graves' ophthalmopathy and Graves' hyperthyroidism. Germline lookup yields CDR1 DFQATT and CDR2 SNEGSKA (reference sequence). The CDR3 totals 15 residues. Trimming removed 6 bases from V and 2 bases from J, with 20 bases in between. The authors amplified TCR beta CDR3 regions, and they did so from RNA transcripts for repertoire sequencing. First-round RT-PCR with HTBI primers preceded a second-round multiplex PCR. TCRdb independently ran MiXCR on the multiplex PCR reads; one entry per CDR3 protein. Of hundreds of thousands of distinct CDR3 sequences listed, 35% to 45% are singletons. This clonotype appeared a single time. Donors with ophthalmopathy: moderate-to-severe activity, CAS ≥3, NOSPECS ≥4, duration under 3 months. Other autoimmune diseases, uncontrolled infections, pregnancy or lactation led to the exclusion of patients. PBMCs stemmed from more than 9.5 ml of fresh peripheral blood.

Sequences were obtained from peripheral blood. V gene TRBV20-1 combines with J gene TRBJ2-7, with D possibly being TRBD2 (6 bases). This clonotype was obtained from an adult man with Graves' ophthalmopathy. The chain's CDR3 is CSAVGYSGRTYEQYF. Written as DNA, the CDR3 is TGCAGTGCCGTCGGATATAGCGGCAGAACCTACGAGCAGTACTTC.